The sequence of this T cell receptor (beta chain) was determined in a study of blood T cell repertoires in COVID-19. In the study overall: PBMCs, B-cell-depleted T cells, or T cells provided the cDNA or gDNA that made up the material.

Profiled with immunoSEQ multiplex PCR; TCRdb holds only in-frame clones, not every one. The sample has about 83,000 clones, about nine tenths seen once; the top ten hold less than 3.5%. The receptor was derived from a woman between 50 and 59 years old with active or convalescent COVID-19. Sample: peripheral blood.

This CDR3 reads CASSQAGLAGETQYF. The CDR3 region has the DNA TGTGCCAGCAGCCAAGCAGGACTAGCAGGGGAGACCCAGTACTTC. V and J are TRBV3-1 (or the pseudogene TRBV3-2) and TRBJ2-5; 8 nucleotides align to TRBD2. J gave up 5 bases and V 1 base, and 6 bases lay outside the gene matches. The CDR3 has 15 amino acids. The germline V gene has CDR1 LGHDT and CDR2 YNNKEL (reference sequence).